The present entry profiles one T cell receptor beta chain with its context. Its antigen is unknown. This specimen comes from a study of beta chain features in type 1 diabetes. Study in general: The study found patients and healthy donors alike in age, gender and cell yields.

The whole isolated RNA underwent reverse transcription, so sequencing captured expressed TCRB transcripts. Clones were sequenced by immunoSEQ multiplex PCR, and TCRdb holds only the in-frame ones, with some missing. Among hundreds of thousands of clones, about 14% were seen once, and the ten largest hold roughly 0.04%. The germline V gene encodes CDR1 KGHSH and CDR2 LQKENI. V shed 3 bases and J 4 bases; nucleotides not matched to a gene: 4. The CDR3 contains 14 residues. CD45RO/CCR7/CD25/CD127/CD95/CD27 sorting isolated CD4+ naive, central memory, regulatory and stem cell-like memory cells. Study-wide findings and caveats: The naive, central memory and Treg TCRB repertoires looked more alike in patients than they did in healthy donors. Moderate but significant shortening of TCRB CDR3s was recorded in all four CD4+ subsets from Type 1 diabetes patients.

The receptor was derived from a man aged 18 to 35 with type 1 diabetes. Sequenced input: naive CD4+ T cells from blood. This chain connects TRBV18 to TRBJ2-7, with 9 bases that match TRBD1. The CDR3 DNA reads as TGTGCCAGCTCACCCCTGACAGGGGGGTACGAGCAGTACTTC. Translating gives CASSPLTGGYEQYF.